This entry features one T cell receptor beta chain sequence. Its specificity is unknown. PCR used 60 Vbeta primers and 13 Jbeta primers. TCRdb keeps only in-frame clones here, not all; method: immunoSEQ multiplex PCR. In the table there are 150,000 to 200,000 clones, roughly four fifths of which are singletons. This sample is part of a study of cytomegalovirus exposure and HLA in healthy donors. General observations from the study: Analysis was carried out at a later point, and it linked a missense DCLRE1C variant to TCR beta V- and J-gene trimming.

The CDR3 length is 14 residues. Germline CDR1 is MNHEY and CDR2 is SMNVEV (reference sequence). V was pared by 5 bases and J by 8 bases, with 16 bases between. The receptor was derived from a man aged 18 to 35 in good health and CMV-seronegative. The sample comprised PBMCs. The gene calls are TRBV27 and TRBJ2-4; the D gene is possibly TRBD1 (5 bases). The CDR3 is CASSTTPRDYIQYF. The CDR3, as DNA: TGTGCCAGCAGTACGACCCCCAGGGATTACATTCAGTACTTC.